This TCR beta chain was retrieved from a study of cytomegalovirus exposure and HLA in healthy donors. Vbeta (60) and Jbeta (13) primers were used in the PCR. Profiling relied on immunoSEQ multiplex PCR, and the TCRdb table lists in-frame clones only, not all of them. In the table there are around 100,000 clones, roughly 76% of which are singletons. CDR1 and CDR2 from the germline V gene are SGHRS and YFSETQ. J was trimmed by 0 bases and V by 4 bases; bases with no gene match: 2. This CDR3 region has 15 residues. This TCR came from a man aged 35 to 55 in good health and CMV-seronegative. V usage is TRBV5-1 and J usage is TRBJ2-3; TRBD2 matches 10 bases. The sample taken for sequencing was PBMCs. Written as DNA, the CDR3 is TGCGCCAGCAGCGCTAGCGGGGGCAGCACAGATACGCAGTATTTT. This encodes CASSASGGSTDTQYF.